Below are 24 T cell receptor beta chains sequenced from a single sample in a study of blood T cell repertoires in COVID-19. The protocol was immunoSEQ multiplex PCR, while the TCRdb copy is restricted to in-frame clones and leaves out a portion. Of about 150,000 clones in the sample, over 70% were seen once. Sequencing input: peripheral blood. The receptors stem from a man between 60 and 70 years old with acute or convalescent COVID-19.

J is TRBJ1-5 and V is TRBV15, with TRBD1 as a possible D gene (5 bases). The CDR3 has 17 residues. Germline-derived CDR1 and CDR2 are LNHNV and YYDKDF (reference sequence). Trimming left V 1 base short and J 2 bases short, with 15 bases between. CDR3 sequence (DNA): TGTGCCACCAGCAGAGGGGTAAGGGGCCGGGGCAATCAGCCCCAGCATTTT. The encoded protein is CATSRGVRGRGNQPQHF.

This clone appeared a single time. The gene calls are TRBV7-9 and TRBJ1-3; D unclear. V was clipped by 11 bases and J by 4 bases, with 12 bases between them. The CDR3 has 12 residues. Per the germline V gene, CDR1 is SEHNR and CDR2 is FQNEAQ (reference sequence). CDR3 residues: CAYSQAGNTIYF. In DNA form, the CDR3 reads TGTGCCTACTCGCAGGCCGGAAACACCATATATTTT.

The chain links TRBV7-8 to TRBJ2-3; perhaps TRBD2 as D (6 bases). The V and J ends lost 3 bases and 4 bases respectively, with 8 bases between them. This CDR3 region has 13 residues. Looked up from germline, CDR1 is SGHVS and CDR2 is FQNEAQ. In DNA form, the CDR3 reads TGTGCCAGCAGCTTGCGGGGCGCAGATACGCAGTATTTT. It is translated as CASSLRGADTQYF.

V gene TRBV7-9 combines with J gene TRBJ2-7; D is unclear. The CDR3 spans 14 residues. V was shortened by 6 bases and J by 1 base, with 13 bases between the two germline ends. Germline-derived CDR1 and CDR2 are SEHNR and FQNEAQ (reference sequence). The CDR3 region is CASSLDGGSYEQYF. In DNA form, the CDR3 reads TGTGCCAGCAGTTTGGATGGCGGTTCCTACGAGCAGTACTTC.

A word on this clone: This specimen includes other DNA sequences encoding the same CDR3. In DNA form, the CDR3 reads TGTGCCAGCTCGGGCGGACAGCAAGAGACCCAGTACTTC. Translated: CASSGGQQETQYF. The chain is built from TRBV18 and TRBJ2-5; D might be TRBD1 (6 bases). CDR3 length equals 13 residues. Trimming pared 6 bases from V and 2 bases from J, leaving 10 bases between. Germline assignment: CDR1 KGHSH and CDR2 LQKENI. Complete variable domain (other parts from reference TRBV18 and TRBJ2-5): NAGVMQNPRHLVRRRGQEARLRCSPMKGHSHVYWYRQLPEEGLKFMVYLQKENIIDESGMPKERFSAEFPKEGPSILRIQQVVRGDSAAYFCASSGGQQETQYFGPGTRLLVL.

This chain joins TRBV9 and TRBJ1-6; D gene uncertain. The ends were cut back, 0 bases at V and 4 bases at J, with 5 bases in the middle. The germline CDR1 and CDR2 sequences are SGDLS and YYNGEE. This CDR3 contains 14 residues. In nucleotides, the CDR3 is TGTGCCAGCAGCGTAGGCCAGTATAATTCACCCCTCCACTTT. This sequence encodes CASSVGQYNSPLHF.

The V call is TRBV19, the J call TRBJ2-1; unclear D gene. This CDR3 region has 11 residues. Per germline, CDR1 LNHDA and CDR2 SQIVND (reference sequence). The ends were cut back, 8 bases at V and 2 bases at J, with 4 bases in the middle. The DNA for the CDR3 is TGTGCCAGTTCCGCCTACAATGAGCAGTTCTTC. Its translation: CASSAYNEQFF.

The chain is built from TRBV24-1 and TRBJ2-3; D possibly corresponds to TRBD1 (6 bases). CDR3 size: 16 residues. Looked up from germline, CDR1 is KGHDR and CDR2 is SFDVKD. The V and J ends lost 3 bases and 0 bases respectively, with 12 bases between them. CDR3 nucleotide sequence: TGTGCCACCAGTGATCGCCGGGGACAAAGCACAGATACGCAGTATTTT. The encoded protein is CATSDRRGQSTDTQYF.

The chain employs TRBV11-2 and TRBJ2-3; 7 bases agree with TRBD2. Germline CDR1 SGHAT, CDR2 FQNNGV. Unmatched junction bases numbered 3, after V lost 3 bases and J lost 6 bases. The CDR3 totals 13 residues. Here the CDR3 reads CASSLYSGDTQYF. The DNA of the CDR3 is TGTGCCAGCAGCTTGTATAGCGGGGATACGCAGTATTTT.

The J gene is TRBJ1-1, the V gene TRBV2; D not certain. With 8 bases removed from V and 6 bases from J, the gap between germline ends came to 10 bases. In germline, CDR1 is SNHLY, CDR2 FYNNEI. CDR3 length: 11 residues. The CDR3, as DNA: TGTGCCAGCGTACGAGGAGCTGAAGCTTTCTTT. Its translation is CASVRGAEAFF.

This chain connects TRBV5-1 to TRBJ1-6; TRBD1 matches at 7 bases. Germline values: CDR1 SGHRS, CDR2 YFSETQ. V lost 2 bases, J lost 6 bases, and 2 bases stayed unmatched. CDR3 length equals 14 residues. The CDR3 nucleotides are TGCGCCAGCAGCTTCGGGACAGCTAATTCACCCCTCCACTTT. Translation gives CASSFGTANSPLHF.

The V and J genes are TRBV4-3 and TRBJ1-5; perhaps TRBD1 as D (5 bases). Trimming removed 4 bases at V and 4 bases at J, with 14 bases between. The CDR3 is 15 amino acids. Germline CDR1 LGHNA, CDR2 YSLEER. The CDR3: CASSLVSGMNQPQHF. CDR3 DNA: TGCGCCAGCAGCCTTGTATCAGGGATGAATCAGCCCCAGCATTTT.

V gene TRBV24-1 combines with J gene TRBJ2-1, with D perhaps matching TRBD2 (6 bases). The V gene lost 5 bases and the J gene lost 9 bases, with 16 bases spanning the gap. This CDR3 has 14 amino acids. The germline CDR1 and CDR2 sequences are KGHDR and SFDVKD. CDR3 in DNA: TGTGCCACCAGTGTGGCTAGCGTCGGTCGTGAGCAGTTCTTC. Protein: CATSVASVGREQFF.

The table lists this clone with a few counts. The chain is built from TRBV27 and TRBJ1-3, with D tentatively TRBD1 (5 bases). Germline CDR1 MNHEY, CDR2 SMNVEV (reference sequence). This CDR3 has 15 amino acids. V was cut by 2 bases and J by 2 bases, with 10 bases left in between. The CDR3 here is CASSLQGFTGNTIYF. The CDR3, as DNA: TGTGCCAGCAGTTTACAGGGATTTACTGGAAACACCATATATTTT.

V gene TRBV5-6 combines with J gene TRBJ1-1, with 7 bases that match TRBD1. Germline V lookup: CDR1 SGHDT, CDR2 YYEEEE. This CDR3 has 12 amino acids. With V trimmed by 1 base and J by 12 bases, 6 bases remained unmatched. The CDR3 DNA is TGTGCCAGCAGCTTGCCACAGGGGAGACCTTTCTTT. Its translation: CASSLPQGRPFF.

The chain combines TRBV28 with TRBJ1-4; D may be TRBD1 (5 bases). CDR3 length equals 17 residues. Trimming left V 5 bases short and J 4 bases short, with 20 bases between. Germline-derived CDR1 and CDR2 are MDHEN and SYDVKM. As DNA, the CDR3 is TGTGCCAGCAGTCCCTGGGGAAGGGGCAGGGTTAATGAAAAACTGTTTTTT. It encodes CASSPWGRGRVNEKLFF.

The rearrangement uses TRBV5-5 and TRBJ2-7, with 7 bases identical to TRBD2. J gave up 7 bases and V 6 bases, and 16 bases lay outside the gene matches. The germline V gene has CDR1 SGHKS and CDR2 YYEKEE (reference sequence). This CDR3 comprises 15 residues. CDR3 amino acids: CASTPQTGGSSEQYF. The CDR3 nucleotides are TGTGCCAGCACCCCCCAGACGGGAGGAAGTTCTGAGCAGTACTTC.

The V gene is TRBV7-2, the J gene TRBJ2-1; 7 nucleotides line up with TRBD2. V shed 1 base, J shed 9 bases, and the junction held 3 bases outside the gene matches. The germline V gene has CDR1 SGHTA and CDR2 FQGNSA. The CDR3 has 13 amino acids. This CDR3 reads CASSLGTSFEQFF. The CDR3 coding sequence is TGTGCCAGCAGCTTAGGGACTAGTTTTGAGCAGTTCTTC.

The V call is TRBV3-1 (or the pseudogene TRBV3-2), the J call TRBJ2-7; 7 positions agree with TRBD2. After removal of 7 bases from V and 3 bases from J, the junction contained 12 bases not matched to a gene. The CDR3 has 15 amino acids. Looked up from germline, CDR1 is LGHDT and CDR2 is YNNKEL (reference sequence). The CDR3 loop is CASTPGALAVYEQYF. CDR3 in DNA: TGTGCCAGCACCCCCGGGGCGCTAGCGGTCTACGAGCAGTACTTC.

The CDR3 spells CASSLGSFTDTQYF. CDR3 nucleotide sequence: TGTGCCAGCAGTTTGGGCAGTTTCACAGATACGCAGTATTTT. This chain links TRBV6-5 with TRBJ2-3, with D uncertain. V was trimmed by 4 bases and J by 2 bases, leaving 10 bases between them. The CDR3 is made up of 14 amino acids. In germline, CDR1 is MNHEY, CDR2 SVGAGI.

V usage is TRBV6-2 or TRBV6-3 and J usage is TRBJ2-3, with a tentative D call TRBD2 (6 bases). The CDR3 spans 12 residues. Per germline, CDR1 MNHEY and CDR2 SVGEGT. V was clipped by 5 bases and J by 9 bases, with 12 bases between them. This chain's CDR3 is CASSQTSRTQYF. The CDR3 region has the DNA TGTGCCAGCAGTCAGACTAGTCGGACGCAGTATTTT.

This rearrangement joins TRBV6-2 or TRBV6-3 to TRBJ2-7; D remains ambiguous. Germline loops: CDR1 MNHEY, CDR2 SVGEGT. The V and J ends lost 6 bases and 4 bases respectively, with 16 bases between them. The CDR3 runs to 14 residues. The CDR3 nucleotides are TGTGCCAGCAGCAGTTACCGATCGGGTTACGAGCAGTACTTC. This sequence encodes CASSSYRSGYEQYF.

The rearrangement links TRBV20-1 to TRBJ1-6; the D gene is possibly TRBD1 (5 bases). Deletions cut 3 bases from V and 14 bases from J, with 20 bases between. Germline values: CDR1 DFQATT, CDR2 SNEGSKA (reference sequence). The CDR3 totals 14 residues. Written as DNA, the CDR3 is TGCAGTGCTAGTCAGGACAAAGTCAAGGGGACCCTCCACTTT. This sequence encodes CSASQDKVKGTLHF.

The chain has TRBV6-5 and TRBJ2-7, with TRBD1 matching over 7 bases. The CDR3 has 15 amino acids. The V segment lost 3 bases and the J segment 0 bases; nucleotides outside the gene matches: 5. CDR1 and CDR2 from the germline V gene are MNHEY and SVGAGI. The CDR3 sequence is CASSYVQGRSYEQYF. The DNA for the CDR3 is TGTGCCAGCAGTTATGTACAGGGGCGCTCCTACGAGCAGTACTTC.